This is a list of T cell receptor beta chains from one sample in a study of neurological immune-mediated disorders. Each CDR3 protein is one row after TCRdb ran MiXCR on the 5' RACE reads. The sample consists of roughly 67,000 distinct CDR3 sequences, under 5% of them appearing once. Specimen: PBMCs. These receptors originate from a man aged 50-60 years with multiple sclerosis. Each CDR3 is given with its conserved first and last residue.

v_call	cdr3_aa
TRBV5-6	CASHIIQVSYGYTF
TRBV6-5	CASSYSTVRDTEAFF
TRBV5-5	CASSFGTGRKVLTF
TRBV14	CASSQPGAPYLNTGELFF
TRBV5-5	CASSLSNLAGAESSYNEQFF
TRBV5-1	CASSFNPPNEKLFF
TRBV4-3	CASSQNRGAGETQYF
TRBV12-3/TRBV12-4	CASRQGHNSPLNF
TRBV20-1	CSAPVGAVDGYTF
TRBV6-5	CASRSPQGTPLNF
TRBV7-2	CASSFAPSNQPQHF
TRBV6-2/TRBV6-3	CRRDRSSYEQYF
TRBV10-3	CAISAVQNYGYTF
TRBV20-1	CSARDGGSVQPQNF
TRBV6-5	CASQGDGGRTPLNF
TRBV6-1	CASRGWVTNNEQFF
TRBV5-1	CASSLDGYGYTF
TRBV9	CASSVGFSEEQFF
TRBV5-1	CASSPGTGGELTGELFF
TRBV12-3/TRBV12-4	CASSPYVNRESYGYTF
TRBV10-3	CAISRQSSYEQYF
TRBV7-9	CASIRDRVNEQFF
TRBV12-3/TRBV12-4	CASEDRALNYGYTF
TRBV29-1	CSVLQGLGADTQYF
TRBV14	CASSQVWDQDNEQFF
TRBV5-1	CASSLVTGTEAFF
TRBV20-1	CSAGQGVGIQETQYF
TRBV7-9	CASSSRHRNTEAFF
TRBV2	CASSSQGPGWEQYF
TRBV5-1	CASSLGQGASTEAFF
TRBV6-2/TRBV6-3	CASTISLGGNQPQNF
TRBV5-1	CASSLTYNQPQHF
TRBV5-1	CASRGGQARTGELFF
TRBV7-3	CASSNQRGPWDTQYF
TRBV5-1	CASSLDGRVSSGANVLTF
TRBV13	CASSLVGETQYF
TRBV2	CASSDGDGWYEQYF
TRBV7-3	CASSLKRVRGNTEAFF
TRBV10-1	CASSEAGDSPLNF
TRBV6-5	CASRATGSGGYTF
TRBV6-5	CASSYSSRLHGELFF
TRBV15	CATSRESQGKDTQYF
TRBV5-1	CASSLLGIPLTDTQYF
TRBV20-1	CSARDSRAIYGYTF
TRBV5-1	CASSLMGQGTTEAFF